Listed below are T cell receptor beta chains from one sample, sequenced in a study of blood T cell repertoires in COVID-19. Only in-frame clones appear in the TCRdb table, and some are missing; sequencing was by immunoSEQ multiplex PCR. Altogether some 21,000 clones are present, approximately 95% being singletons, with the ten largest covering 4.1%. The source material was peripheral blood. These receptors all stem from a woman between 45 and 60 years old with active COVID-19. CDR3s include the opening cysteine and the closing phenylalanine or tryptophan. D genes are given only for firm matches. Expanded clones get a size class; other rows say once, few or many, or leave the size out.

>TRBJ2-2|-|TRBD1|TRBV27
TGTGCCAGCAGTCCCGGACAGGGCGGCGGGGAGCTGTTTTTT
CASSPGQGGGELFF
>TRBJ2-1|-|TRBD2|TRBV5-1
TGCGCCAGCAGCTTGGGGCGGGGACTAGCGGGAGTTGAGCAGTTCTTC
CASSLGRGLAGVEQFF
>TRBJ1-5|-|-|TRBV6-2/TRBV6-3
TGTGCCAGCAGTTCCGGACGGCAGGGAAATCAGCCCCAGCATTTT
CASSSGRQGNQPQHF
>TRBJ1-5|-|-|TRBV27
TGTGCCAGCACGACAGTAGGTCAGCCCCAGCATTTT
CASTTVGQPQHF
>TRBJ2-5|-|-|TRBV6-5
TGTGCCAGCATACGGAGCCTCCAAGAGACCCAGTACTTC
CASIRSLQETQYF
>TRBJ2-1|-|TRBD2|TRBV5-4
TGTGCCAGCAGCTCCTGGCCCGGTTCTAGCGGGAGTCCTACCTACAATGAGCAGTTCTTC
CASSSWPGSSGSPTYNEQFF
>TRBJ2-1|once|-|TRBV9
TGTGCCAGCAGCGTAGGGGCGGGCCCCTCCTACAATGAGCAGTTCTTC
CASSVGAGPSYNEQFF
>TRBJ1-5|-|TRBD1|TRBV5-1
TGCGCCAGCAGCCCGGGACAGGATCATCAGCCCCAGCATTTT
CASSPGQDHQPQHF
>TRBJ1-3|-|TRBD1|TRBV6-6
TGTGCCAGCACTCGCGCCCTGGGACAGACCTCTGGAAACACCATATATTTT
CASTRALGQTSGNTIYF
>TRBJ2-2|-|-|TRBV27
TGTGCCAGCAGTTTATCATCAGATACCGGGGAGCTGTTTTTT
CASSLSSDTGELFF
>TRBJ2-2|few|-|TRBV15
TGTGCCACCAGCTCCTCCGACATCGGGGAGCTGTTTTTT
CATSSSDIGELFF
>TRBJ1-5|-|TRBD1|TRBV28
TGTGCCAGCAGCCCGGACAGGGGTTATAGCAATCAGCCCCAGCATTTT
CASSPDRGYSNQPQHF
>TRBJ1-5|-|-|TRBV19
TGTGCCAGTGCGAGAGGGAACCAGCCCCAGCATTTT
CASARGNQPQHF
>TRBJ2-5|-|TRBD2|TRBV5-5
TGTGCCAGCAGCTTGGCACTAGCGGGCAGCCAAGAGACCCAGTACTTC
CASSLALAGSQETQYF
>TRBJ2-7|-|TRBD1|TRBV3-1/TRBV3-2
TGTGCCAGCAGCGAAGGGACAGGGGGCTACGAGCAGTACTTC
CASSEGTGGYEQYF
>TRBJ2-3|-|TRBD2|TRBV30
TGTGCCTGGAGGCGGTATTGGACTAGCGGAAGCACAGATACGCAGTATTTT
CAWRRYWTSGSTDTQYF
>TRBJ2-2|-|TRBD2|TRBV5-4
TGTGCCAGCAGCTTGGGTGGACTAGCGGGAGTTGGGGAGCTGTTTTTT
CASSLGGLAGVGELFF
>TRBJ2-1|-|TRBD2|TRBV5-1
TGCGCCAGCAGCCTAAGGACTAGCGGGAGACACAATGAGCAGTTCTTC
CASSLRTSGRHNEQFF
>TRBJ2-5|-|-|TRBV9
TGTGCCAGCAGCGTAGCTAGTAGGTTTTCGGAGACCCAGTACTTC
CASSVASRFSETQYF
>TRBJ2-6|-|-|TRBV2
TGTGCCAGCAGCAGGGATAGCTCTGGGGCCAACGTCCTGACTTTC
CASSRDSSGANVLTF
>TRBJ2-7|-|-|TRBV2
TGTGCCAGCAGTAAGGAGCCGAGCTCCTACGAGCAGTACTTC
CASSKEPSSYEQYF
>TRBJ2-7|-|TRBD1|TRBV10-2
TGCGCCAGCAACACAGGGGACCTACCCTACGAGCAGTACTTC
CASNTGDLPYEQYF
>TRBJ1-3|-|-|TRBV5-1
TGCGCCAGCAGCGCAGGGTTCATTGGAAACACCATATATTTT
CASSAGFIGNTIYF
>TRBJ1-2|-|-|TRBV4-1
TGCGCCAGCAGCCAAGATCAGACGGAGGACTATGGCTACACCTTC
CASSQDQTEDYGYTF
>TRBJ2-1|-|-|TRBV5-1
TGCGCCAGCAGCTTGGCTAGAAGCTCCTACAATGAGCAGTTCTTC
CASSLARSSYNEQFF
>TRBJ1-2|-|-|TRBV5-6
TGTGCCAGCAGCTTGGGTCCGTCCAACTATGGCTACACCTTC
CASSLGPSNYGYTF
>TRBJ2-7|once|-|TRBV5-4
TGTGCCAGCAGTGAACAGAACTCCTACGAGCAGTACTTC
CASSEQNSYEQYF
>TRBJ2-3|-|TRBD1|TRBV19
TGTGCCAGTAGTTACAGGGGAGTCCCAGATACGCAGTATTTT
CASSYRGVPDTQYF
>TRBJ2-5|-|-|TRBV6-5
TGTGCCAGCAGTTATCAGAACCAAGAGACCCAGTACTTC
CASSYQNQETQYF
>TRBJ2-5|once|TRBD2|TRBV5-1
TGCGCCAGCAGCGGTGGACTAGCGGGCTTAGAGACCCAGTACTTC
CASSGGLAGLETQYF
>TRBJ1-3|-|-|TRBV5-1
TGCGCCAGCAGCGAGGGACTCTCTGGAAACACCATATATTTT
CASSEGLSGNTIYF
>TRBJ2-2|-|-|TRBV30
TGTGCCTGGAGTAGTCAGGGTCGAAGCACCGGGGAGCTGTTTTTT
CAWSSQGRSTGELFF
>TRBJ2-1|-|TRBD2|TRBV29-1
TGCAGCGGAACCGGGACTAGCAGATACAATGAGCAGTTCTTC
CSGTGTSRYNEQFF
>TRBJ2-7|-|TRBD2|TRBV9
TGTGCCAGCAGCCCAGCGGGGGGAGAGCAGTACTTC
CASSPAGGEQYF
>TRBJ2-3|-|TRBD1|TRBV5-1
TGCGCCAGCAGTCCTGGGACAGGGAGAGATACGCAGTATTTT
CASSPGTGRDTQYF
>TRBJ1-4|-|TRBD1|TRBV7-9
TGTGCCAGCAGCTCCTCAGGGGGCTTTGAAAAACTGTTTTTT
CASSSSGGFEKLFF
>TRBJ2-7|-|TRBD2|TRBV5-1
TGCGCCAGCAGCTTCTCGAGCGGGATGGGTTCCTACGAGCAGTACTTC
CASSFSSGMGSYEQYF
>TRBJ2-6|-|TRBD1|TRBV5-1
TGCGCCAGCAGCCCAACAGGGGGCGCATCCGGGGCCAACGTCCTGACTTTC
CASSPTGGASGANVLTF
>TRBJ1-3|-|-|TRBV14
TGTGCCAGCAGCCAAGATGGGGAGGGAAACACCATATATTTT
CASSQDGEGNTIYF
>TRBJ2-7|once|TRBD2|TRBV10-3
TGTGCCATCAGTGAGGGACTAGCGGGAGTTTTCGAGCAGTACTTC
CAISEGLAGVFEQYF
>TRBJ1-1|-|-|TRBV9
TGTGCCAGCAGCGTAGAGGTGAGGGACACTGAAGCTTTCTTT
CASSVEVRDTEAFF
>TRBJ1-1|-|-|TRBV9
TGTGCCAGCAGCGCCGTCTCAGGAGGCACTGAAGCTTTCTTT
CASSAVSGGTEAFF
>TRBJ2-2|once|-|TRBV19
TGTGCCAGTAGTCTTTTCGGAGGGGCGAACACCGGGGAGCTGTTTTTT
CASSLFGGANTGELFF
>TRBJ2-2|-|TRBD1|TRBV11-2
TGTGCCAGCAGCGCCTTACAGGGGGCGTCCGGGGAGCTGTTTTTT
CASSALQGASGELFF
>TRBJ1-2|-|-|TRBV28
TGTGCCAGCAGTTTCCCCGTGGACAGATATGGCTACACCTTC
CASSFPVDRYGYTF
>TRBJ2-1|-|-|TRBV24-1
TGTGCCACCAGTGCCCTCTGGAGCTCCTACAATGAGCAGTTCTTC
CATSALWSSYNEQFF
>TRBJ1-2|-|TRBD1|TRBV10-3
TGTGCCATCAGACCGGGACAGGCGGTCTATGGCTACACCTTC
CAIRPGQAVYGYTF
>TRBJ2-2|-|-|TRBV10-1
TGCGCCAGCAGCCCAACACAGGGCGCGGGCACCGGGGAGCTGTTTTTT
CASSPTQGAGTGELFF
>TRBJ2-6|-|TRBD1|TRBV3-1/TRBV3-2
TGTGCCAGCAGCCAAGCGGGACAGCTCTCTTCGGGGGCCAACGTCCTGACTTTC
CASSQAGQLSSGANVLTF
>TRBJ2-1|once|-|TRBV5-1
TGCGCCAGCAGCTTGGCGCCAGGGCCCTCCTACAATGAGCAGTTCTTC
CASSLAPGPSYNEQFF
>TRBJ2-2|-|-|TRBV7-9
TGTGCCAGCAGCTTTTATACCGGGGAGCTGTTTTTT
CASSFYTGELFF
>TRBJ2-7|-|-|TRBV5-1
TGCGCCAGCACCCCCGGGTTTCCCTACGAGCAGTACTTC
CASTPGFPYEQYF
>TRBJ2-7|-|TRBD2|TRBV25-1
TGTGCCAGCAGTGCACTGGGGGGGAGCGAGCAGTACTTC
CASSALGGSEQYF
>TRBJ1-4|-|TRBD1|TRBV2
TGTGCCAGCAGTAAGGGACAGGGGGCAGGTGAAAAACTGTTTTTT
CASSKGQGAGEKLFF
>TRBJ2-7|-|-|TRBV4-1
TGCGCCAGCAGCCAAGTGGGGCTAAGGGCCAACAACGAGCAGTACTTC
CASSQVGLRANNEQYF
>TRBJ2-2|-|-|TRBV5-1
TGCGCCAGCAGTCCAGACTCTCCTCGCACCGGGGAGCTGTTTTTT
CASSPDSPRTGELFF
>TRBJ1-2|-|TRBD1|TRBV5-1
TGCGCCAGCAGCTTGGCCAAACAGGGGACGGGCTACACCTTC
CASSLAKQGTGYTF
>TRBJ1-5|few|TRBD1|TRBV10-2
TGCGCCAGCAGGGGTGGACAGGGATGGGGTCAGCCCCAGCATTTT
CASRGGQGWGQPQHF